This T cell receptor beta chain was recovered during a study of T cell repertoires in cytomegalovirus infection. Study overall: Public TCR beta signature analysis indicated the presence of both CMV infection and matching HLA type.

The length of the CDR3 is 18 residues. Trimming took 7 bases from V and 3 from J; bases not matched to a gene: 8. To note about this clonotype: The target antigen is unknown.

Study-wide results and limits: The ex vivo response was dominated by HLA-C-restricted CMV-specific TCR beta clonotypes.

Using its own MiXCR run on the reads, TCRdb lists one record per CDR3 protein. The repertoire holds some 940,000 distinct CDR3 sequences, around 32% seen once, with roughly 12% in the top ten. The sequencing used cultured CD8+ T cells from PBMCs, collected from culture after CMV antigen stimulation. The chain joins TRBV12-3 or TRBV12-4 to TRBJ2-2; TRBD2 agrees at 16 bases. The receptor's source is a human donor in good health (CMV status not recorded). Some clones in this sample may be carry-over from other donors' samples. CDR3 region: CASKPGLAGGPDTGELFF. The CDR3 coding sequence is TGTGCCAGCAAACCGGGACTAGCGGGGGGGCCGGACACCGGGGAGCTGTTTTTT.